This T cell receptor (beta chain) was documented in a study of T cells in Graves' hyperthyroidism and ophthalmopathy. The CDR3 spans 17 residues. Germline V gene lookup returns CDR1 LGHDT and CDR2 YNNKEL (reference sequence). The ends lost 3 bases at V and 8 bases at J; junction bases unmatched: 12. The source material, RNA transcripts, was used to amplify TCR beta CDR3 regions. The TCR CDR3 was amplified in a first-round RT-PCR using the HTBI primer set. TCRdb redid the calling of the multiplex PCR reads with MiXCR, one entry per CDR3 protein. In the table there are about 210,000 distinct CDR3 sequences, around 16% of which are singletons. Findings of the study overall: Most clonotypes expanded in the thyroid (above 0.001) were also present in blood.

As to this clonotype: Its antigen is not known. A read error may explain this, as a much larger clone is one base away.

The V gene is TRBV3-1, the J gene TRBJ1-6; TRBD1 agrees at 8 bases. The sample consisted of blood. The TCR originated in a man in his forties with Graves' hyperthyroidism. CDR3 DNA: TGTGCCAGCAGCCATGAGGGTGGCAGGGGGCTTGATTCACCCCTCCACTTT. Amino acid sequence: CASSHEGGRGLDSPLHF. Full variable domain (remainder filled in from reference TRBV3-1 and TRBJ1-6): DTAVSQTPKYLVTQMGNDKSIKCEQNLGHDTMYWYKQDSKKFLKIMFSYNNKELIINETVPNRFSPKSPDKAHLNLHINSLELGDSAVYFCASSHEGGRGLDSPLHFGNGTRLTVT.